The 17 T cell receptor beta chains below come from one sample, sequenced in a study of cytomegalovirus exposure and HLA in healthy donors. TCRdb's copy holds only in-frame clones and misses some; the assay was immunoSEQ multiplex PCR. The profile shows 150,000 to 200,000 clones, 85% of them singletons. Sequenced sample: PBMCs. These receptors were collected from a man between 18 and 35 years old in good health and CMV-seropositive.

There are a few counts of this clone. The rearrangement joins TRBV30 to TRBJ2-2, with TRBD2 matching 12 bases. Germline loops: CDR1 GTSNPN, CDR2 SVGIG (reference sequence). V lost 1 base, J lost 8 bases, and 5 bases stayed unmatched. The CDR3 spans 15 residues. Here the CDR3 reads CAWSGLAGVKGELFF. The CDR3 DNA is TGTGCCTGGAGTGGACTAGCGGGAGTAAAAGGGGAGCTGTTTTTT. Variable domain in full (rest from reference TRBV30 and TRBJ2-2): SQTIHQWPATLVQPVGSPLSLECTVEGTSNPNLYWYRQAAGRGLQLLFYSVGIGQISSEVPQNLSASRPQDRQFILSSKKLLLSDSGFYLCAWSGLAGVKGELFFGEGSRLTVL.

This clone was recorded once. This chain joins TRBV5-6 and TRBJ1-5, with D unresolved. Germline V CDR1 and CDR2: SGHDT, YYEEEE. The CDR3 length is 13 residues. The germline V and J ends were trimmed by 2 bases and 11 bases, with 14 bases remaining between them. CDR3: CASSFSYSETQHF. The CDR3 DNA reads TGTGCCAGCAGCTTCTCATATTCAGAAACCCAGCATTTT.

The chain uses TRBV6-5 and TRBJ2-7, with 8 bases matching TRBD2. Trimming removed 0 bases from V and 0 bases from J; junction bases left unmatched: 1. Germline CDR1 reads MNHEY; CDR2 reads SVGAGI. The length of the CDR3 is 15 residues. DNA of the CDR3: TGTGCCAGCAGTTACTCTAGCGGGGTCTCCTACGAGCAGTACTTC. Encoded protein: CASSYSSGVSYEQYF.

The CDR3: CASSYDSNFYGYTF. The CDR3 DNA sequence: TGTGCCAGCAGTTACGACAGCAACTTCTATGGCTACACCTTC. V gene TRBV6-5 combines with J gene TRBJ1-2; D perhaps matches TRBD1 (5 bases). Germline V gene data show CDR1 as MNHEY and CDR2 as SVGAGI. The CDR3 has 14 amino acids. Trimming stripped 2 bases from V and 4 bases from J, with 11 bases between.

This chain uses TRBV5-4 with TRBJ1-2, with D tentatively TRBD1 (6 bases). CDR3 length: 15 residues. With 2 bases removed from V and 2 bases from J, the gap between germline ends came to 13 bases. Germline assignment: CDR1 SGHNT and CDR2 YYREEE (reference sequence). CDR3 sequence: CASSFKSQGNYGYTF. CDR3 DNA sequence: TGTGCCAGCAGCTTTAAGTCACAGGGAAACTATGGCTACACCTTC.

The rearrangement joins TRBV7-9 to TRBJ2-7; 7 bases agree with TRBD1. CDR1 and CDR2 from the germline V gene are SEHNR and FQNEAQ (reference sequence). V lost 3 bases, J lost 0 bases, and 5 bases stayed unmatched. The length of the CDR3 is 15 residues. CDR3 nucleotide sequence: TGTGCCAGCAGCTTCCGACAGGGAAACTCCTACGAGCAGTACTTC. This gives the protein CASSFRQGNSYEQYF.

The gene calls are TRBV18 and TRBJ2-1; no clear D. Trimming removed 6 bases from V and 1 base from J, with 13 bases in between. Looked up from germline, CDR1 is KGHSH and CDR2 is LQKENI. The length of the CDR3 is 15 residues. CDR3 coding DNA: TGTGCCAGCTCGCCATCTCAGAATTCCTACAATGAGCAGTTCTTC. As protein: CASSPSQNSYNEQFF.

This chain links TRBV13 with TRBJ2-2; a weak D match, TRBD2 (6 bases). CDR1 is PRHDT and CDR2 is FYEKMQ in the germline V gene (reference sequence). V lost 7 bases to trimming and J lost 2 bases, with 14 bases between them. CDR3 length: 15 residues. The CDR3 sequence: CASIGSGTNTGELFF. The CDR3 DNA reads TGTGCCAGCATAGGCTCCGGGACTAACACCGGGGAGCTGTTTTTT.

The rearrangement links TRBV9 to TRBJ1-2; TRBD1 might be the D (6 bases). This CDR3 is built from 15 residues. The germline V and J ends were trimmed by 0 bases and 8 bases, with 17 bases remaining between them. Germline V gene lookup returns CDR1 SGDLS and CDR2 YYNGEE. CDR3 loop: CASSVGQDGARGYTF. CDR3 sequence (DNA): TGTGCCAGCAGCGTAGGACAGGACGGAGCTCGCGGCTACACCTTC. The variable domain in full, with the rest retrieved from reference TRBV9 and TRBJ1-2, is DSGVTQTPKHLITATGQRVTLRCSPRSGDLSVYWYQQSLDQGLQFLIQYYNGEERAKGNILERFSAQQFPDLHSELNLSSLELGDSALYFCASSVGQDGARGYTFGSGTRLTVV.

This chain links TRBV15 with TRBJ1-5; TRBD1 agrees at 9 bases. CDR1 and CDR2 (germline): LNHNV, YYDKDF (reference sequence). The V segment lost 0 bases and the J segment 5 bases; nucleotides outside the gene matches: 11. CDR3 length equals 18 residues. CDR3 coding DNA: TGTGCCACCAGCAGAGATCTAGGGACAGGGTCGCTGTATCAGCCCCAGCATTTT. This codes for CATSRDLGTGSLYQPQHF. Filled out from reference TRBV15 and TRBJ1-5, the complete variable domain reads DAMVIQNPRYQVTQFGKPVTLSCSQTLNHNVMYWYQQKSSQAPKLLFHYYDKDFNNEADTPDNFQSRRPNTSFCFLDIRSPGLGDTAMYLCATSRDLGTGSLYQPQHFGDGTRLSIL.

This clone was counted a single time. This chain connects TRBV2 to TRBJ1-5; D gene unclear. V lost 5 bases and J 0 bases, leaving 11 bases between the germline ends. There are 15 residues in the CDR3. Germline values: CDR1 SNHLY, CDR2 FYNNEI. The CDR3 DNA reads as TGTGCCAGCAGTCGGCGGGTTCGTAGCAATCAGCCCCAGCATTTT. Protein sequence: CASSRRVRSNQPQHF.

About this clone: The sample contains more than one DNA sequence encoding this CDR3. J is TRBJ2-7 and V is TRBV6-5; D is undetermined. The CDR3 is made up of 11 amino acids. Trimming removed 2 bases at V and 7 bases at J, with 6 bases between. The germline gives CDR1 MNHEY, CDR2 SVGAGI. CDR3 loop: CASSYLREQYF. The CDR3 bases are TGTGCCAGCAGTTACCTGAGGGAGCAGTACTTC.

Points on this clone: Other DNA variants within this sample encode the same CDR3. The rearrangement uses TRBV6-5 and TRBJ2-3; TRBD2 aligns across 7 bases. Germline values: CDR1 MNHEY, CDR2 SVGAGI. CDR3 size: 14 residues. After removal of 2 bases from V and 5 bases from J, the junction contained 4 bases not matched to a gene. CDR3 protein: CASSYSPGGDTQYF. The DNA of the CDR3 is TGTGCCAGCAGTTACAGCCCGGGGGGAGATACGCAGTATTTT.

This sequence joins TRBV11-2 and TRBJ1-6, with 9 bases aligning to TRBD1. Germline V gene lookup returns CDR1 SGHAT and CDR2 FQNNGV. After removal of 0 bases from V and 8 bases from J, the junction contained 5 bases not matched to a gene. The CDR3 extends over 16 amino acids. CDR3 in amino acids: CASSLESGQGYSPLHF. CDR3 DNA: TGTGCCAGCAGCTTAGAGTCCGGACAGGGGTATTCACCCCTCCACTTT.

This chain uses TRBV5-6 with TRBJ1-2; 7 bases map to TRBD1. Trimming at V came to 1 base and at J to 0 bases, leaving 6 bases not matched to a gene. CDR1 and CDR2 from the germline V gene are SGHDT and YYEEEE. The CDR3 runs 16 residues. CDR3 bases: TGTGCCAGCAGCTTGTGGGGACAGACTCCTAACTATGGCTACACCTTC. Protein product: CASSLWGQTPNYGYTF.

The V gene is TRBV28, the J gene TRBJ2-3, with 7 bases identical to TRBD2. Per germline, CDR1 MDHEN and CDR2 SYDVKM. This CDR3 region has 14 residues. V trimming: 5 bases; J trimming: 3 bases; junction bases outside the gene matches: 5. As DNA, the CDR3 is TGTGCCAGCAGTCCCCAGGGAGGGACAGATACGCAGTATTTT. This translates into CASSPQGGTDTQYF. The whole variable domain, remainder taken from reference TRBV28 and TRBJ2-3, is DVKVTQSSRYLVKRTGEKVFLECVQDMDHENMFWYRQDPGLGLRLIYFSYDVKMKEKGDIPEGYSVSREKKERFSLILESASTNQTSMYLCASSPQGGTDTQYFGPGTRLTVL.

V is TRBV18 and J is TRBJ2-1; maybe TRBD2 (5 bases). The germline V gene encodes CDR1 KGHSH and CDR2 LQKENI. The CDR3 extends over 15 amino acids. Trimming cost V 2 bases and J 11 bases, with 19 bases left between them. The CDR3 loop is CASSPMEDLLTQQFF. Written as DNA, the CDR3 is TGTGCCAGCTCACCAATGGAGGACTTACTGACCCAGCAGTTCTTC.